The 29 T cell receptor beta chains below all came from one sample that was sequenced in a study of cytotoxic CD8 clonotypes in ibrutinib-treated CLL. Clones were read by immunoSEQ multiplex PCR, and TCRdb kept only the in-frame ones, dropping some. The table records approximately 280,000 clones, roughly 76% of them present only once. Specimen: PBMCs, collected at disease progression, from a patient treated with ibrutinib. The receptors come from a human donor with chronic lymphocytic leukemia.

This clone appeared a few times. The chain couples TRBV18 to TRBJ2-7; the match to TRBD2 covers 7 bases. Germline V CDR1 and CDR2: KGHSH, LQKENI. Germline trimming cut 3 bases from V and 7 bases from J; bases unmatched to any gene: 9. The CDR3 is 14 residues long. The chain's CDR3 is CASSPLAVPGEQYF. As DNA, the CDR3 is TGTGCCAGCTCACCTCTAGCGGTGCCGGGAGAGCAGTACTTC.

The chain recombines TRBV19 with TRBJ1-2; 7 nucleotides line up with TRBD1. The CDR3 has 14 amino acids. V trimming: 7 bases; J trimming: 6 bases; junction bases outside the gene matches: 11. Germline assignment: CDR1 LNHDA and CDR2 SQIVND (reference sequence). CDR3 loop: CASTRRQGVDGYTF. Written as DNA, the CDR3 is TGTGCCAGTACACGGAGACAGGGAGTGGATGGCTACACCTTC.

This chain joins TRBV21-1 and TRBJ2-7; the tabulated D call, TRBD2, remains unverified against the DNA. TRBV21-1 is described as a pseudogene. CDR3 length: 17 residues. The DNA of the CDR3 is TGTGCCAGCAGCAAGACTAGCGGGAGGGCCAAAATCTACGAGCAGTACTTC. Its protein is CASSKTSGRAKIYEQYF.

This chain uses TRBV29-1 with TRBJ2-4; D possibly uses TRBD1 or TRBD2 (5 bases each). Trimming took off 7 bases at V and 6 bases at J, with 19 bases between the two ends. CDR3 length: 14 amino acids. Per the germline V gene, CDR1 is SQVTM and CDR2 is ANQGSEA. CDR3 sequence: CSAVRRGHRNIQYF. CDR3 DNA: TGCAGCGCCGTACGCCGGGGCCACAGAAACATTCAGTACTTC. The variable domain in full, completed from reference TRBV29-1 and TRBJ2-4, reads SAVISQKPSRDICQRGTSLTIQCQVDSQVTMMFWYRQQPGQSLTLIATANQGSEATYESGFVIDKFPISRPNLTFSTLTVSNMSPEDSSIYLCSAVRRGHRNIQYFGAGTRLSVL.

The chain employs TRBV7-8 and TRBJ2-3; the match to TRBD1 covers 10 bases. The germline CDR1 and CDR2 sequences are SGHVS and FQNEAQ. The CDR3 has 14 amino acids. V gave up 5 bases and J gave up 6 bases; unmatched junction bases: 5. CDR3 in amino acids: CASSGRQGADTQYF. The CDR3 nucleotides are TGTGCCAGCAGCGGACGACAGGGGGCGGATACGCAGTATTTT.

The chain recombines TRBV5-1 with TRBJ2-3; weak D call: TRBD2 (6 bases). The V end was cut by 0 bases, the J end by 6 bases, with 11 bases between. CDR1 is SGHRS and CDR2 is YFSETQ in the germline V gene. The CDR3 length is 14 residues. The CDR3 loop is CASSLEGGADTQYF. CDR3 nucleotides: TGCGCCAGCAGCTTGGAAGGAGGGGCCGATACGCAGTATTTT.

V and J are TRBV6-5 and TRBJ2-7; D is unclear. Between the trimmed V and J ends, which lost 4 bases and 3 bases, there was a span of 4 bases. Germline loops: CDR1 MNHEY, CDR2 SVGAGI. CDR3 length equals 11 residues. In nucleotides, the CDR3 is TGTGCCAGCAGTTCCCTCTACGAGCAGTACTTC. Translating it yields CASSSLYEQYF.

The V call is TRBV18, the J call TRBJ2-7; D is possibly TRBD1 or TRBD2 (6 bases each). V was shortened by 3 bases and J by 7 bases, with 13 bases between the two germline ends. The germline CDR1 and CDR2 sequences are KGHSH and LQKENI. This CDR3 has 13 amino acids. As DNA, the CDR3 is TGTGCCAGCTCACCGGAGGGGGTGGGAGAGCAGTACTTC. It codes for CASSPEGVGEQYF.

The CDR3 nucleotides are TGTGCCAGCAGCTTAGAGTCTGGGTACGAGCAGTACTTC. Translating it yields CASSLESGYEQYF. This chain connects TRBV11-2 to TRBJ2-7; no definite D call. The CDR3 consists of 13 residues. The ends were cut back, 0 bases at V and 4 bases at J, with 7 bases in the middle. Germline CDR1 is SGHAT and CDR2 is FQNNGV.

J is TRBJ2-7 and V is TRBV9; unclear D gene. Germline loops: CDR1 SGDLS, CDR2 YYNGEE. CDR3 length equals 13 residues. Trimming stripped 2 bases from V and 6 bases from J, with 12 bases between. In DNA form, the CDR3 reads TGTGCCAGCAGCGTCAGCCGAGTGGGCGAGCAGTACTTC. Its translation: CASSVSRVGEQYF.

The V gene is TRBV5-1, the J gene TRBJ1-2; 7 bases are a match to TRBD1. Trimming took 3 bases from V and 4 from J; bases not matched to a gene: 3. The germline V gene encodes CDR1 SGHRS and CDR2 YFSETQ. The CDR3 is 13 residues long. CDR3 sequence (DNA): TGCGCCAGCAGCTCTACAGGGGCCTATGGCTACACCTTC. Residues: CASSSTGAYGYTF.

This clone was counted only a few times. The chain employs TRBV9 and TRBJ1-1; no firm D call. CDR3 length equals 13 residues. Germline V gives CDR1 SGDLS, CDR2 YYNGEE. The V end was cut by 7 bases, the J end by 0 bases, with 10 bases between. The CDR3 here is CASSKGMNTEAFF. The CDR3 bases are TGTGCCAGCTCTAAGGGTATGAACACTGAAGCTTTCTTT.

The chain employs TRBV9 and TRBJ2-7; 8 nucleotides match TRBD1. Germline-derived CDR1 and CDR2 are SGDLS and YYNGEE. The CDR3 is made up of 15 amino acids. The trim removed 4 bases at V and 2 bases at J, leaving 8 bases unmatched. Written as DNA, the CDR3 is TGTGCCAGCAGCCCGCGACAGGGGATTCCCTACGAGCAGTACTTC. Residues: CASSPRQGIPYEQYF.

This rearrangement joins TRBV29-1 to TRBJ2-3; no reliable D call. Germline V lookup: CDR1 SQVTM, CDR2 ANQGSEA. V was clipped by 4 bases and J by 6 bases, with 14 bases between them. This CDR3 has 13 amino acids. The CDR3 sequence: CSVAGPRFDTQYF. CDR3 bases: TGCAGCGTTGCGGGCCCCCGATTCGATACGCAGTATTTT.

This clone has more than one count but fewer than ten. This chain joins TRBV29-1 and TRBJ2-1, with D maybe TRBD1 (6 bases). The CDR3 extends over 14 amino acids. Germline CDR1 is SQVTM and CDR2 is ANQGSEA. V was clipped by 5 bases and J by 5 bases, with 16 bases between them. CDR3 sequence: CSVKVPGQDNEQFF. The CDR3, as DNA: TGCAGCGTTAAAGTACCGGGACAAGACAATGAGCAGTTCTTC.

To note about this clone: Other DNA sequences within the sample encode an identical CDR3. J is TRBJ2-1 and V is TRBV29-1; 7 nucleotides align to TRBD2. The germline V gene encodes CDR1 SQVTM and CDR2 ANQGSEA. Germline trimming cut 6 bases from V and 0 bases from J; bases unmatched to any gene: 2. The CDR3 sequence is 13 residues long. CDR3 amino acids: CSVGGGSYNEQFF. The CDR3 bases are TGCAGCGTGGGGGGGGGCTCCTACAATGAGCAGTTCTTC.

The chain uses TRBV27 and TRBJ2-5; D may be TRBD1 (6 bases). Trimming cost V 2 bases and J 5 bases, with 18 bases left between them. This CDR3 comprises 16 residues. Per germline, CDR1 MNHEY and CDR2 SMNVEV (reference sequence). CDR3 in amino acids: CASSLRQALRWETQYF. The DNA for the CDR3 is TGTGCCAGCAGTTTACGACAGGCACTTAGGTGGGAGACCCAGTACTTC.

The rearrangement joins TRBV12-5 to TRBJ1-5; D possibly corresponds to TRBD1 (5 bases). Germline CDR1 and CDR2: LGHNT and FRNRAP. The V gene lost 4 bases and the J gene lost 5 bases, with 9 bases spanning the gap. The CDR3 spans 13 residues. For the CDR3, the DNA is TGTGCTAGTGGTTCGGGGCGGGATCAGCCCCAGCATTTT. Protein sequence: CASGSGRDQPQHF.

V and J are TRBV5-5 and TRBJ2-3; 10 bases agree with TRBD2. Trimming took 0 bases from V and 2 from J; bases not matched to a gene: 6. CDR3 length equals 17 residues. CDR1 SGHKS and CDR2 YYEKEE come from the germline V gene (reference sequence). CDR3 DNA sequence: TGTGCCAGCAGCTTGGCCCGTCTAGCGGGGGACACAGATACGCAGTATTTT. Translating gives CASSLARLAGDTDTQYF.

The V call is TRBV7-8, the J call TRBJ2-7, with 7 bases matching TRBD1. With V trimmed by 3 bases and J by 2 bases, 4 bases remained unmatched. The CDR3 is 14 amino acids. Germline V gives CDR1 SGHVS, CDR2 FQNEAQ. The CDR3 nucleotides read TGTGCCAGCAGCTTGGGCCAGGGGGCCTACGAGCAGTACTTC. It codes for CASSLGQGAYEQYF.

This sequence joins TRBV6-5 and TRBJ2-3; TRBD2 agrees at 9 bases. CDR3 length: 15 amino acids. Trimming took 0 bases from V and 4 from J; bases not matched to a gene: 2. Germline-derived CDR1 and CDR2 are MNHEY and SVGAGI. The CDR3 nucleotides are TGTGCCAGCAGTTACTCCGGCGGGGGGGCAGATACGCAGTATTTT. Translated: CASSYSGGGADTQYF.

This chain links TRBV29-1 with TRBJ2-1; unclear D gene. CDR3 length: 13 amino acids. Per germline, CDR1 SQVTM and CDR2 ANQGSEA. V was cut by 3 bases and J by 8 bases, with 14 bases left in between. The CDR3 region is CSVENPATYEQFF. For the CDR3, the DNA is TGCAGCGTTGAGAACCCAGCGACGTATGAGCAGTTCTTC.

A few counts support this clone. The chain carries TRBV4-3 and TRBJ2-1, with D possibly matching TRBD2 (7 bases). CDR3 length: 19 residues. The germline V and J ends were trimmed by 2 bases and 1 base, with 21 bases remaining between them. Per the germline V gene, CDR1 is LGHNA and CDR2 is YSLEER. The CDR3: CASSQRDTSATRSYNEQFF. The CDR3 nucleotides read TGCGCCAGCAGCCAAAGGGACACTAGCGCCACAAGGTCCTACAATGAGCAGTTCTTC.

This clone was observed a few times. The chain uses TRBV4-3 and TRBJ1-5; D gene ambiguous. From germline, CDR1 is LGHNA and CDR2 YSLEER. This CDR3 contains 13 residues. Trimming shortened V by 4 bases and J by 4 bases, and 8 bases separated the two germline ends. In DNA, the CDR3 is TGCGCCAGCAGCCGGACGGCGAATCAGCCCCAGCATTTT. Translation: CASSRTANQPQHF.

This chain connects TRBV5-6 to TRBJ1-2; 10 nucleotides match TRBD1. The trim removed 2 bases at V and 4 bases at J, leaving 5 bases unmatched. The CDR3 extends over 15 amino acids. Germline values: CDR1 SGHDT, CDR2 YYEEEE. In DNA, the CDR3 is TGTGCCAGCAGCTTCCGGGACAGGGGACTCTATGGCTACACCTTC. Its translation is CASSFRDRGLYGYTF.

The chain carries TRBV7-9 and TRBJ2-1, with 8 bases identical to TRBD2. Unmatched junction bases numbered 16, after V lost 5 bases and J lost 4 bases. CDR3 size: 18 residues. Germline V gene data show CDR1 as SEHNR and CDR2 as FQNEAQ (reference sequence). The DNA for the CDR3 is TGTGCCAGCAGCGTTAGCTTCCTCCAAAGCGGGGGATACAATGAGCAGTTCTTC. Its protein is CASSVSFLQSGGYNEQFF.

The gene calls are TRBV7-8 and TRBJ2-1, with TRBD2 matching 12 bases. The germline V gene has CDR1 SGHVS and CDR2 FQNEAQ. The trim removed 1 base at V and 4 bases at J, leaving 8 bases unmatched. This CDR3 is 18 amino acids long. This CDR3 is CASSLGTLAGGHYNEQFF. As DNA, the CDR3 is TGTGCCAGCAGCTTAGGGACACTAGCGGGAGGCCATTACAATGAGCAGTTCTTC.

The CDR3 bases are TGTGCCAGCAGCTCCGCCGGGACAGGGGCCTACGAGCAGTACTTC. Translation gives CASSSAGTGAYEQYF. The chain employs TRBV5-6 and TRBJ2-7; 10 bases are a match to TRBD1. Per the germline V gene, CDR1 is SGHDT and CDR2 is YYEEEE. V shed 3 bases, J shed 2 bases, and the junction held 5 bases outside the gene matches. This CDR3 spans 15 amino acids.

The CDR3 region has the DNA TGTGCCAGCAGTGGGGACAGGGTTAATTCACCCCTCCACTTT. Translated, it gives CASSGDRVNSPLHF. The J gene is TRBJ1-6, the V gene TRBV2, with 9 nucleotides matching TRBD1. Trimming took 4 bases from V and 6 from J; bases not matched to a gene: 1. Germline V gene lookup returns CDR1 SNHLY and CDR2 FYNNEI. This CDR3 is 14 amino acids long.